A single sample gave rise to the 18 T cell receptor beta chains below, sequenced in a study of neurological immune-mediated disorders. One entry per CDR3 protein, called by TCRdb with MiXCR from the 5' RACE reads. The table shows tens of thousands of distinct CDR3 sequences, with nearly 7.5% occurring only once. The sequencing sample was made of PBMCs. The receptors stem from a woman aged 40 to 50 in good health.

This clonotype was seen ten or more times. This chain links TRBV10-1 with TRBJ2-2; D is perhaps TRBD1 (6 bases). V was trimmed by 8 bases and J by 5 bases, leaving 12 bases between them. This CDR3 comprises 13 residues. Germline V gives CDR1 WNHNN, CDR2 SYGVQD (reference sequence). CDR3 in DNA: TGCGCCAGCCGGGACATACAGACCGGGGAGCTGTTTTTT. Its protein is CASRDIQTGELFF.

This clonotype was recorded at least ten times. The chain has TRBV20-1 and TRBJ2-1; D possibly corresponds to TRBD2 (7 bases). Trimming took off 6 bases at V and 10 bases at J, with 22 bases between the two ends. The CDR3 sequence is 14 residues long. Per the germline V gene, CDR1 is DFQATT and CDR2 is SNEGSKA (reference sequence). Written as DNA, the CDR3 is TGCAGTGCCCAGGGGAGGGGATCCCTAGGAGAGCAGTTCTTC. This gives the protein CSAQGRGSLGEQFF.

This clonotype has more than one count but fewer than ten. The rearrangement joins TRBV24-1 to TRBJ1-2; the D is unclear. This CDR3 spans 14 amino acids. CDR1 and CDR2 from the germline V gene are KGHDR and SFDVKD. V was clipped by 7 bases and J by 4 bases, with 15 bases between them. As DNA, the CDR3 is TGTGCCACCAGCCCGAAGGTCCTCCCCTATGGCTACACCTTC. This codes for CATSPKVLPYGYTF.

This clonotype was observed many times. This chain links TRBV29-1 with TRBJ2-2; 8 nucleotides agree with TRBD1. There are 16 residues in the CDR3. Trimming removed 4 bases from V and 4 bases from J; junction bases left unmatched: 11. CDR1 is SQVTM and CDR2 is ANQGSEA in the germline V gene. As DNA, the CDR3 is TGCAGCGTTGGAACAGGGGGTCCTTTTGGCACCGGGGAGCTGTTTTTT. This sequence encodes CSVGTGGPFGTGELFF.

Many counts were recorded for this clonotype. The chain combines TRBV7-3 with TRBJ1-2; D unclear. Germline V gene data show CDR1 as SGHTA and CDR2 as FQGTGA. Trimming took off 5 bases at V and 4 bases at J, with 23 bases between the two ends. The CDR3 has 17 amino acids. CDR3 sequence: CASSPSGGGSLSYGYTF. The CDR3 DNA reads as TGTGCCAGCAGCCCGTCTGGTGGCGGATCCCTTTCCTATGGCTACACCTTC.

This clonotype has ten or more counts. The gene calls are TRBV7-8 and TRBJ2-2; D gene uncertain. V was clipped by 0 bases and J by 6 bases, with 5 bases between them. The CDR3 spans 13 residues. Germline V gives CDR1 SGHVS, CDR2 FQNEAQ. The CDR3 loop is CASSLASAGELFF. Here the CDR3 DNA reads TGTGCCAGCAGCTTAGCTTCCGCCGGGGAGCTGTTTTTT.

This clonotype was recorded many times. The V call is TRBV7-9, the J call TRBJ2-2, with 7 nucleotides matching TRBD2. CDR3 length: 15 amino acids. The V segment lost 5 bases and the J segment 7 bases; nucleotides outside the gene matches: 10. CDR1 is SEHNR, CDR2 FQNEAQ, per germline (reference sequence). In nucleotides, the CDR3 is TGTGCCAGCAGCCCTACCAGGGAGGGCAGCGGGGAGCTGTTTTTT. Protein sequence: CASSPTREGSGELFF.

This clonotype occurred many times. The chain carries TRBV9 and TRBJ2-7, with 10 bases aligning to TRBD2. This CDR3 region has 15 residues. CDR1 and CDR2 (germline): SGDLS, YYNGEE. Trimming cost V 3 bases and J 1 base; bases outside gene matches: 4. The CDR3 nucleotides are TGTGCCAGCAGCGAAGGACTAGCGGAGTCCTACGAGCAGTACTTC. Protein product: CASSEGLAESYEQYF. Variable domain in full (rest from reference TRBV9 and TRBJ2-7): DSGVTQTPKHLITATGQRVTLRCSPRSGDLSVYWYQQSLDQGLQFLIQYYNGEERAKGNILERFSAQQFPDLHSELNLSSLELGDSALYFCASSEGLAESYEQYFGPGTRLTVT.

This clonotype was seen many times. The V and J genes are TRBV5-5 and TRBJ1-1; no firm D call. Trimming left V 0 bases short and J 7 bases short, with 7 bases between. This CDR3 has 12 residues. Per germline, CDR1 SGHKS and CDR2 YYEKEE (reference sequence). The CDR3 region has the DNA TGTGCCAGCAGCTTGGCCGCCCGTGAAGCTTTCTTT. It is translated as CASSLAAREAFF.

This chain uses TRBV12-3 or TRBV12-4 with TRBJ2-3, with TRBD2 matching over 7 bases. The CDR3 consists of 17 residues. The V segment lost 7 bases and the J segment 3 bases; nucleotides outside the gene matches: 16. In nucleotides, the CDR3 is TGTGCCAGCACCCCGAAAGGGCAGGGAGGGTCGACAGATACGCAGTATTTT. This gives the protein CASTPKGQGGSTDTQYF.

This clonotype was observed many times. V is TRBV20-1 and J is TRBJ2-7; D is possibly TRBD1 or TRBD2 (6 bases each). The V end lost 5 bases, the J end lost 4 bases, and 18 bases lay between the germline ends. Per the germline V gene, CDR1 is DFQATT and CDR2 is SNEGSKA (reference sequence). This CDR3 region has 14 residues. The CDR3 loop is CSAVQGSGVYEQYF. The CDR3 nucleotides are TGCAGTGCTGTCCAGGGGTCGGGGGTTTACGAGCAGTACTTC.

The sample holds many counts of this clonotype. The V and J genes are TRBV7-3 and TRBJ2-1; D is unclear. CDR1 is SGHTA and CDR2 is FQGTGA in the germline V gene. V dropped 2 bases and J dropped 7 bases, with 12 bases sitting between them. The CDR3 is 14 residues long. This CDR3 is CASSLERVGNEQFF. In nucleotides, the CDR3 is TGTGCCAGCAGCTTAGAAAGGGTTGGGAATGAGCAGTTCTTC.

Many counts were recorded for this clonotype. The chain recombines TRBV7-9 with TRBJ2-1, with a possible D match to TRBD1 (5 bases). CDR3 length: 15 amino acids. Germline V gene sequence: CDR1 SEHNR, CDR2 FQNEAQ (reference sequence). The V end was cut by 6 bases, the J end by 2 bases, with 14 bases between. The CDR3 reads CASRDGQGAYNEQFF. CDR3 sequence (DNA): TGTGCCAGCAGGGATGGACAAGGGGCCTACAATGAGCAGTTCTTC.

In its sample, this clonotype was seen many times. The chain joins TRBV2 to TRBJ1-5; TRBD1 aligns across 7 bases. V gave up 7 bases and J gave up 1 base; unmatched junction bases: 7. The CDR3 consists of 15 residues. In germline, CDR1 is SNHLY, CDR2 FYNNEI. This CDR3 reads CASTPTGLSNQPQHF. For the CDR3, the DNA is TGTGCCAGCACCCCGACAGGGTTGAGCAATCAGCCCCAGCATTTT.

Ten or more counts support this clonotype. V gene TRBV28 combines with J gene TRBJ2-3, with a weak D call TRBD1 (5 bases). With 8 bases removed from V and 3 bases from J, the gap between germline ends came to 18 bases. The CDR3 totals 15 residues. Germline assignment: CDR1 MDHEN and CDR2 SYDVKM. The CDR3 is CASSSGSGLTDTQYF. The CDR3 DNA reads TGTGCCAGCTCGTCAGGGTCGGGTTTGACAGATACGCAGTATTTT. Using reference TRBV28 and TRBJ2-3 for the parts outside the CDR3, the full variable domain is DVKVTQSSRYLVKRTGEKVFLECVQDMDHENMFWYRQDPGLGLRLIYFSYDVKMKEKGDIPEGYSVSREKKERFSLILESASTNQTSMYLCASSSGSGLTDTQYFGPGTRLTVL.

This clonotype was counted at least ten times. The V call is TRBV12-3 or TRBV12-4, the J call TRBJ2-5; 10 bases align to TRBD2. V shed 6 bases, J shed 5 bases, and the junction held 9 bases outside the gene matches. This CDR3 comprises 15 residues. The CDR3, as DNA: TGTGCCAGCAGGCCGCCAGCGGGGGGGCGTGAGACCCAGTACTTC. Translating gives CASRPPAGGRETQYF.

This clonotype showed up just a few times. A much larger clone is a single base away; this may be a read error. V usage is TRBV27 and J usage is TRBJ2-7; D is ambiguous. Deletions cut 4 bases from V and 4 bases from J, with 14 bases between. The CDR3 extends over 14 amino acids. Germline CDR1 reads MNHEY; CDR2 reads SMNVEV (reference sequence). CDR3 region: CASSSGTSRYEQYF. DNA of the CDR3: TGTGCCAGCAGTTCGGGCACCAGCCGTTACGAGCAGTACTTC.

This clonotype showed up many times. The genes are TRBV6-5 and TRBJ1-3; TRBD1 is a possible D gene (6 bases). V was pared by 4 bases and J by 4 bases, with 17 bases between. Germline CDR1 MNHEY, CDR2 SVGAGI. The CDR3 loop spans 16 amino acids. CDR3 sequence: CASSSSGELEGNTIYF. The CDR3 DNA is TGTGCCAGCAGTTCTTCAGGGGAACTAGAGGGAAACACCATATATTTT.